The rows below give T cell receptor beta chains drawn from one sample of a study of blood T cells in healthy people across ages. Via MiXCR, TCRdb re-called the 5' RACE reads, giving one row per CDR3 protein. Here the sample spans some 1,000,000 distinct CDR3 sequences, around 27% being singletons. A further study also used this sample, focusing on T cells of mothers and their children.

Sequenced material: blood. The receptors derive from a girl aged 2-10 years in good health. CDR3s include the opening cysteine and the closing phenylalanine or tryptophan. Fields, in order: V gene, J gene, clone size, D gene, CDR3 protein, CDR3 DNA. D genes are given only for firm matches. Part of the rows lack a size; the others show once, few, many or a class for expanded clones.

v_gene: TRBV4-1
j_gene: TRBJ2-7
abundance: few
d_gene: NA
CDR3aa: CASSHMSAKPGEQYF
CDR3nt: TGCGCCAGCAGCCATATGAGTGCCAAACCAGGGGAGCAGTACTTC

v_gene: TRBV12-3/TRBV12-4
j_gene: TRBJ2-3
abundance: NA
d_gene: NA
CDR3aa: CASSFAVGDTQYF
CDR3nt: TGTGCCAGCAGTTTTGCAGTCGGGGATACGCAGTATTTT

v_gene: TRBV29-1
j_gene: TRBJ1-2
abundance: few
d_gene: NA
CDR3aa: CSVEVQGGDYGYTF
CDR3nt: TGCAGCGTTGAAGTACAGGGAGGGGACTATGGCTACACCTTC

v_gene: TRBV6-5
j_gene: TRBJ1-2
abundance: few
d_gene: TRBD1
CDR3aa: CASSYRQGRSYTF
CDR3nt: TGTGCCAGCAGTTACCGACAGGGACGGAGCTACACCTTC

v_gene: TRBV7-9
j_gene: TRBJ2-3
abundance: few
d_gene: NA
CDR3aa: CASSSSGTSGGTQYF
CDR3nt: TGTGCCAGCAGTTCCTCCGGGACGAGTGGAGGTACGCAGTATTTT

v_gene: TRBV9
j_gene: TRBJ2-2
abundance: NA
d_gene: NA
CDR3aa: CASTRTGLFTGELFF
CDR3nt: TGTGCCAGCACCAGGACGGGCCTTTTCACCGGGGAGCTGTTTTTT

v_gene: TRBV20-1
j_gene: TRBJ1-1
abundance: NA
d_gene: NA
CDR3aa: CSASKGLGNTEAFF
CDR3nt: TGCAGTGCTAGTAAAGGGTTAGGGAACACTGAAGCTTTCTTT

v_gene: TRBV5-1
j_gene: TRBJ2-1
abundance: NA
d_gene: TRBD2
CDR3aa: CASSSSGSSNEQFF
CDR3nt: TGCGCCAGCAGCTCTAGCGGGTCCAGCAATGAGCAGTTCTTC

v_gene: TRBV7-2
j_gene: TRBJ2-5
abundance: NA
d_gene: NA
CDR3aa: CASSLVYGFSYEQHF
CDR3nt: TGTGCCAGCAGCTTAGTGTACGGATTCTCCTACGAGCAGCACTTC

v_gene: TRBV28
j_gene: TRBJ2-2
abundance: NA
d_gene: NA
CDR3aa: CASTLSQGSTGELFF
CDR3nt: TGTGCCAGCACCCTAAGTCAGGGATCCACCGGGGAGCTGTTTTTT

v_gene: TRBV2
j_gene: TRBJ2-3
abundance: NA
d_gene: TRBD2
CDR3aa: CASSELGGGPTDTQYF
CDR3nt: TGTGCCAGCAGTGAACTCGGGGGGGGGCCCACAGATACGCAGTATTTT

v_gene: TRBV7-3
j_gene: TRBJ2-1
abundance: few
d_gene: TRBD2
CDR3aa: CASSFLAGGGEQFF
CDR3nt: TGTGCCAGCAGCTTTTTAGCGGGAGGAGGTGAGCAGTTCTTC

v_gene: TRBV20-1
j_gene: TRBJ2-1
abundance: NA
d_gene: NA
CDR3aa: CSARELLAAYNEQFF
CDR3nt: TGCAGTGCTAGAGAACTATTAGCGGCATACAATGAGCAGTTCTTC

v_gene: TRBV25-1
j_gene: TRBJ1-4
abundance: few
d_gene: NA
CDR3aa: CASSPIGDNEKLFF
CDR3nt: TGTGCCAGCAGTCCCATAGGGGATAATGAAAAACTGTTTTTT

v_gene: TRBV20-1
j_gene: TRBJ2-7
abundance: NA
d_gene: TRBD2
CDR3aa: CSAPSGRRREQYF
CDR3nt: TGCAGTGCTCCGAGCGGGAGACGGCGGGAGCAGTACTTC

v_gene: TRBV12-3/TRBV12-4
j_gene: TRBJ1-6
abundance: few
d_gene: NA
CDR3aa: CASGQDFSPLHF
CDR3nt: TGTGCCAGTGGGCAGGATTTCTCACCCCTCCACTTT

v_gene: TRBV29-1
j_gene: TRBJ2-7
abundance: few
d_gene: NA
CDR3aa: CSVSGTSTYEQYF
CDR3nt: TGCAGCGTCTCCGGGACATCCACTTACGAGCAGTACTTC

v_gene: TRBV3-1
j_gene: TRBJ2-6
abundance: NA
d_gene: TRBD1
CDR3aa: CASSQGQGPTSGANVLTF
CDR3nt: TGTGCCAGCAGCCAAGGACAGGGCCCCACCTCTGGGGCCAACGTCCTGACTTTC

v_gene: TRBV7-2
j_gene: TRBJ2-5
abundance: few
d_gene: TRBD1
CDR3aa: CASSLEGKTGGAETQYF
CDR3nt: TGTGCCAGCAGCTTAGAGGGGAAAACAGGGGGCGCGGAGACCCAGTACTTC